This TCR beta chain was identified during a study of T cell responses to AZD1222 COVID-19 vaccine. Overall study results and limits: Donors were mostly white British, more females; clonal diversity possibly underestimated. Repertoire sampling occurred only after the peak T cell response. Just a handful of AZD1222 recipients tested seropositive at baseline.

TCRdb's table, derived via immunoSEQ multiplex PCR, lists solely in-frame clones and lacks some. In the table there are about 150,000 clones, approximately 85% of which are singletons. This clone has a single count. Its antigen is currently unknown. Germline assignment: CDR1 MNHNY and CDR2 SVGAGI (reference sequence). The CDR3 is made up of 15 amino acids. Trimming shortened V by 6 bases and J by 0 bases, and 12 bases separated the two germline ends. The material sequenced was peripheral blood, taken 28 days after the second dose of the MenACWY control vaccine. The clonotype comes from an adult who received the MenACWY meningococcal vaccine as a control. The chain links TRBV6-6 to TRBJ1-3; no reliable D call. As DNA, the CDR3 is TGTGCCAGCAGAGCCCTCGGGGTCTCTGGAAACACCATATATTTT. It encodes CASRALGVSGNTIYF.